This is a list of T cell receptor beta chains from one sample in a study of technical replicates of blood from a few donors. Here immunoSEQ multiplex PCR was the method, and the copy in TCRdb shows in-frame clones only, minus some. The table records over 50,000 clones, around 95% of them present only once. The specimen was T cells isolated from PBMCs. Source of these receptors: a human donor in good health. The CDR3 runs from the conserved cysteine through the conserved F or W. The order of the fields is clone size, J gene, V gene, D gene, CDR3 length, CDR3 protein, CDR3 DNA. D genes are given only for firm matches. Not every row has a clone size; where given, it reads once, few, many or a size class.

once,TRBJ1-2,TRBV7-3,NA,15,CASSPGQPGGYGYTF,TGTGCCAGCAGCCCCGGACAGCCTGGGGGCTATGGCTACACCTTC
once,TRBJ2-7,TRBV13,NA,11,CASSTSYEQYF,TGTGCCAGCAGCACCAGCTACGAGCAGTACTTC
NA,TRBJ2-2,TRBV13,TRBD2,17,CASSLARGGAFAGELFF,TGTGCCAGCAGCTTAGCTCGCGGGGGGGCGTTCGCCGGGGAGCTGTTTTTT
NA,TRBJ1-2,TRBV5-1,TRBD1,14,CASSLVGQGTRYTF,TGCGCCAGCAGCTTGGTGGGACAGGGTACTCGCTACACCTTC
NA,TRBJ1-2,TRBV18,NA,15,CASSPETGPHYGYTF,TGTGCCAGCTCACCGGAGACAGGACCTCATTATGGCTACACCTTC
NA,TRBJ2-5,TRBV5-1,NA,14,CASSLGRPQETQYF,TGCGCCAGCAGCTTGGGGCGGCCCCAAGAGACCCAGTACTTC
many,TRBJ2-7,TRBV11-2,NA,13,CASSLALEYEQYF,TGTGCCAGCAGCTTAGCGTTAGAATACGAGCAGTACTTC
NA,TRBJ1-5,TRBV6-6,NA,15,CASSRTDQGKQPQHF,TGTGCCAGCAGCCGAACAGACCAGGGAAAACAGCCCCAGCATTTT
NA,TRBJ1-1,TRBV7-9,NA,16,CASSNSDGLMNTEAFF,TGTGCCAGCAGCAATAGCGACGGCCTTATGAACACTGAAGCTTTCTTT
NA,TRBJ1-1,TRBV7-9,NA,18,CASSFLERDVGRGTEAFF,TGTGCCAGCAGCTTCCTCGAACGAGACGTCGGGAGGGGCACTGAAGCTTTCTTT